The 20 T cell receptor beta chains in this list originate from one sample, sequenced in a study of OX40 agonist ivuxolimab in advanced cancers. Receptor amplification or capture employed the immunoSEQ multiplex PCR assay. TCRdb re-hosts the immuneACCESS table, in-frame sequences only. Its copies lack some clones; in the studies checked, an unresolved V gene accounts for under half of them, and the cause for the rest is not known. The sample table shows fewer than 30,000 clones, and about four fifths are seen once. 32% of the sample is in the top ten clones. Sequencing was performed on CD4+ or CD8+ T cells sorted from blood, taken in a trial of the OX40 agonist ivuxolimab. Every receptor here comes from an adult with an advanced solid tumor such as melanoma, head and neck, liver or kidney cancer.

This clone has a handful of counts. The chain carries TRBV6-5 and TRBJ2-3; D is perhaps TRBD1 (6 bases). CDR1 is MNHEY, CDR2 SVGAGI, per germline. CDR3 size: 14 residues. V gave up 4 bases and J gave up 0 bases, with 8 bases separating them. CDR3 sequence (DNA): TGTGCCAGCAGTTCAGGGGCAAGCACAGATACGCAGTATTTT. Protein product: CASSSGASTDTQYF.

The V and J genes are TRBV5-5 and TRBJ2-1; the D is unclear. V dropped 0 bases and J dropped 5 bases, with 3 bases sitting between them. The CDR3 covers 12 residues. The V gene's germline CDR1 is SGHKS and CDR2 YYEKEE (reference sequence). CDR3 residues: CASSLADNEQFF. CDR3 nucleotides: TGTGCCAGCAGCTTGGCGGACAATGAGCAGTTCTTC.

The chain is built from TRBV9 and TRBJ2-3; 13 nucleotides line up with TRBD2. V shed 7 bases and J 5 bases; nucleotides not matched to a gene: 4. The CDR3 length is 14 residues. Germline CDR1 SGDLS, CDR2 YYNGEE. CDR3 nucleotide sequence: TGTGCCAGCGGGACTAGCGGGACGAAAGATACGCAGTATTTT. Protein sequence: CASGTSGTKDTQYF.

The chain links TRBV6-1 to TRBJ1-5; no definite D call. This CDR3 region has 17 residues. With 2 bases removed from V and 1 base from J, the gap between germline ends came to 15 bases. The V gene's germline CDR1 is MNHNS and CDR2 SASEGT. CDR3 sequence (DNA): TGTGCCAGCAGTGAACTGGGAACGGGCTCGAGCAATCAGCCCCAGCATTTT. It codes for CASSELGTGSSNQPQHF.

The chain joins TRBV30 to TRBJ1-1; D may be TRBD1 (5 bases). The CDR3 consists of 14 residues. CDR1 is GTSNPN, CDR2 SVGIG, per germline (reference sequence). Trimming took 4 bases from V and 4 from J, leaving 16 bases between them. The CDR3 sequence is CAWTFGRGGTEAFF. The CDR3, as DNA: TGTGCCTGGACGTTCGGGAGGGGTGGCACTGAAGCTTTCTTT.

V gene TRBV11-2 combines with J gene TRBJ2-7; 11 positions match TRBD1. The trim removed 4 bases at V and 2 bases at J, leaving 4 bases unmatched. The germline CDR1 and CDR2 sequences are SGHAT and FQNNGV. The CDR3 contains 15 residues. The CDR3 sequence: CASSYGTGGAYEQYF. The DNA for the CDR3 is TGTGCCAGCAGCTACGGGACAGGGGGAGCCTACGAGCAGTACTTC.

The chain employs TRBV5-4 and TRBJ1-2; no clear D gene. Trimming cost V 2 bases and J 3 bases, with 11 bases left between them. The CDR3 length is 14 residues. Germline loops: CDR1 SGHNT, CDR2 YYREEE (reference sequence). The CDR3 sequence is CASSFRSEHYGYTF. The CDR3 DNA reads as TGTGCCAGCAGCTTCCGCTCAGAACACTATGGCTACACCTTC.

The V and J genes are TRBV5-1 and TRBJ2-1; D not resolved. This CDR3 contains 13 residues. V was shortened by 2 bases and J by 5 bases, with 8 bases between the two germline ends. Germline CDR1 reads SGHRS; CDR2 reads YFSETQ. The DNA of the CDR3 is TGCGCCAGCAGCTTATCATGGGACAATGAGCAGTTCTTC. It codes for CASSLSWDNEQFF.

The chain carries TRBV28 and TRBJ2-7; D is unresolved. CDR3 length: 13 amino acids. Trimming took off 1 base at V and 3 bases at J, with 7 bases between the two ends. The V gene's germline CDR1 is MDHEN and CDR2 SYDVKM. The CDR3 DNA sequence: TGTGCCAGCAGTTTATTGAGGTTCTACGAGCAGTACTTC. This sequence encodes CASSLLRFYEQYF.

The chain recombines TRBV2 with TRBJ2-2; D gene ambiguous. Trimming took off 7 bases at V and 4 bases at J, with 10 bases between the two ends. CDR1 SNHLY and CDR2 FYNNEI come from the germline V gene. The CDR3 runs to 13 residues. The CDR3 DNA reads TGTGCCAGCAAGTTTACAGCCACCGGGGAGCTGTTTTTT. It yields the protein CASKFTATGELFF.

The V and J genes are TRBV6-5 and TRBJ2-5, with 8 bases matching TRBD2. Gene TRBJ2-7 matches the end of the DNA better, so the J call may be wrong. The V gene's germline CDR1 is MNHEY and CDR2 SVGAGI. The length of the CDR3 is 15 residues. The CDR3: CASSPTSGSSYEQYF. CDR3 coding DNA: TGTGCCAGCAGCCCAACTAGCGGAAGCTCCTACGAGCAGTACTTC.

This CDR3 reads CASSVGSEGYTEAFF. The CDR3 region has the DNA TGTGCCAGCAGTGTTGGTTCCGAGGGGTACACTGAAGCTTTCTTT. The chain combines TRBV6-1 with TRBJ1-1; D perhaps matches TRBD1 (5 bases). Trimming left V 4 bases short and J 3 bases short, with 15 bases between. The CDR3 loop spans 15 amino acids. CDR1 and CDR2 (germline): MNHNS, SASEGT.

CDR3 bases: TGTGCCAGCAGCGAGGGGACTAGCGGGAGAACCGGCAATGAGCAGTTCTTC. Amino acid sequence: CASSEGTSGRTGNEQFF. The chain employs TRBV9 and TRBJ2-1; 14 nucleotides agree with TRBD2. This CDR3 has 17 amino acids. Looked up from germline, CDR1 is SGDLS and CDR2 is YYNGEE. Losses at the gene ends were 3 bases for V and 6 bases for J; bases not matched to a gene: 8.

The J gene is TRBJ2-7, the V gene TRBV28, with D possibly matching TRBD2 (5 bases). Trimming pared 2 bases from V and 4 bases from J, leaving 9 bases between. Germline V gene sequence: CDR1 MDHEN, CDR2 SYDVKM. CDR3 length: 13 residues. The CDR3 is CASSLEGSYEQYF. DNA of the CDR3: TGTGCCAGCAGTTTAGAGGGCTCGTACGAGCAGTACTTC.

This clone was recorded only once. The V and J genes are TRBV9 and TRBJ2-7; D may be TRBD1 or TRBD2 (6 bases each). The germline gives CDR1 SGDLS, CDR2 YYNGEE. The CDR3 has 14 amino acids. Between the trimmed V and J ends, which lost 5 bases and 2 bases, there was a span of 14 bases. The chain's CDR3 is CASSEGDSAYEQYF. In DNA form, the CDR3 reads TGTGCCAGCAGTGAGGGGGACTCTGCCTACGAGCAGTACTTC. The variable domain in full, with the rest retrieved from reference TRBV9 and TRBJ2-7, is DSGVTQTPKHLITATGQRVTLRCSPRSGDLSVYWYQQSLDQGLQFLIQYYNGEERAKGNILERFSAQQFPDLHSELNLSSLELGDSALYFCASSEGDSAYEQYFGPGTRLTVT.

This rearrangement joins TRBV19 to TRBJ2-7; 9 nucleotides match TRBD1. Unmatched junction bases numbered 4, after V lost 5 bases and J lost 2 bases. CDR3 size: 14 residues. CDR1 is LNHDA, CDR2 SQIVND, per germline (reference sequence). CDR3 sequence (DNA): TGTGCCAGTAGTCCGGGACAGGGAGCCTACGAGCAGTACTTC. Protein: CASSPGQGAYEQYF.

The V call is TRBV5-8, the J call TRBJ1-5; 7 bases align to TRBD1. With 4 bases clipped from V and 0 bases from J, the junction kept 4 bases outside the gene matches. The CDR3 has 15 amino acids. The germline V gene has CDR1 SGHTS and CDR2 YDEGEE. CDR3 amino acids: CASSHGTASNQPQHF. The CDR3 nucleotides are TGTGCCAGCAGCCATGGGACAGCTAGCAATCAGCCCCAGCATTTT.

This clone has a handful of counts. The CDR3 spells CASSRDSNQPQHF. The DNA for the CDR3 is TGTGCCAGCAGTCGGGACAGCAATCAGCCCCAGCATTTT. The V call is TRBV7-9, the J call TRBJ1-5; possible D gene TRBD1, 5 bases. The CDR3 covers 13 residues. Trimming took off 6 bases at V and 1 base at J, with 7 bases between the two ends. Germline CDR1 is SEHNR and CDR2 is FQNEAQ (reference sequence).

This chain uses TRBV11-2 with TRBJ2-1; 10 nucleotides match TRBD2. CDR3 length: 18 amino acids. J was trimmed by 4 bases and V by 0 bases; bases with no gene match: 9. CDR1 and CDR2 from the germline V gene are SGHAT and FQNNGV. The CDR3 DNA reads as TGTGCCAGCAGCTTAGATCTTCCCCTAGCGGGGGAGTACAATGAGCAGTTCTTC. This codes for CASSLDLPLAGEYNEQFF.

This clone showed up just once. V gene TRBV27 combines with J gene TRBJ2-7; a weak D match, TRBD1 (5 bases). The CDR3 runs to 15 residues. Germline V gene lookup returns CDR1 MNHEY and CDR2 SMNVEV (reference sequence). V lost 2 bases to trimming and J lost 1 base, with 12 bases between them. The CDR3 DNA is TGTGCCAGCAGTTTAAGCAGGGTAGGGTCCTACGAGCAGTACTTC. Translation gives CASSLSRVGSYEQYF.